The TCR beta chain described here comes from a study of spatial heterogeneity in lung cancer. TCRdb redid the calling of the 5' RACE reads with MiXCR, one entry per CDR3 protein. The sample lists more than 30,000 distinct CDR3 sequences, around 5.2% occurring once. The germline CDR1 and CDR2 sequences are MNHNS and SASEGT. The CDR3 runs 14 residues. Trimming pared 9 bases from V and 1 base from J, leaving 15 bases between. A few counts support this clonotype. Specified time point: sample taken at primary tumor resection. TCRs were sequenced from unsorted whole RNA of tumor, nontumor lung or PBMC. The rearrangement joins TRBV6-1 to TRBJ1-1; no reliable D call. This TCR was recovered from a female donor with early-stage non-small cell lung cancer. This material consisted of PBMCs, taken at surgery. The chain's CDR3 is CARLRRTPNTEAFF. For the CDR3, the DNA is TGTGCCAGGCTCCGGAGGACCCCGAACACTGAAGCTTTCTTT.